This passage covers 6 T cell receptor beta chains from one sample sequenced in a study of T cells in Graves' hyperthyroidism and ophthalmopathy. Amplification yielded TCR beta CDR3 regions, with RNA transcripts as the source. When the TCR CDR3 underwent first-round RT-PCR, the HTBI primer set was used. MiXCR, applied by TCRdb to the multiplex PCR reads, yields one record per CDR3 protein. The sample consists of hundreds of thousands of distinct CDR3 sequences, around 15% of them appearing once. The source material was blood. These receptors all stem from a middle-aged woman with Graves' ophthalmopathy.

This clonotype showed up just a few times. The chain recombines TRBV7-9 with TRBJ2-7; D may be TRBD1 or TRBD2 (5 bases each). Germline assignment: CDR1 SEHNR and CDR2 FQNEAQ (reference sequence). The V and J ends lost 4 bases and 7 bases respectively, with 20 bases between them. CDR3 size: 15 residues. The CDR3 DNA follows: TGTGCCAGCAGCTACAGGACTGTTTCAAAGGGGGAGCAGTACTTC. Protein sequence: CASSYRTVSKGEQYF.

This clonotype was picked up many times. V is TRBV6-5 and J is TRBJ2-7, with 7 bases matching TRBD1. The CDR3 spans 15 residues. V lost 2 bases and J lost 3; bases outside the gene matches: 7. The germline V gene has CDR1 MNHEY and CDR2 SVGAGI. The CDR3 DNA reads TGTGCCAGCAGTTACGGCGGACAGGAGATCTACGAGCAGTACTTC. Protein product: CASSYGGQEIYEQYF.

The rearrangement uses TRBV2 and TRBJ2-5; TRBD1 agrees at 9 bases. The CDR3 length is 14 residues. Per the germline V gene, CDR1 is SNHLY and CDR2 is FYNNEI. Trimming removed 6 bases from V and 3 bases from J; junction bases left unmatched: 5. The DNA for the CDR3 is TGTGCCAGCAGAACAAGGACAGGGGAAGAGACCCAGTACTTC. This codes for CASRTRTGEETQYF.

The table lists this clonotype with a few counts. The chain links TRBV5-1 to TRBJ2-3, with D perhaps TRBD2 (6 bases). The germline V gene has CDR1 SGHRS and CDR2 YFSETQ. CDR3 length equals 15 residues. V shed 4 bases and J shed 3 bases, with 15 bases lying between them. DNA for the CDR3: TGCGCCAGCAGCCGGCGGGACGGACGAACAGATACGCAGTATTTT. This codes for CASSRRDGRTDTQYF. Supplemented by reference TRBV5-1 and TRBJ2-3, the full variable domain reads KAGVTQTPRYLIKTRGQQVTLSCSPISGHRSVSWYQQTPGQGLQFLFEYFSETQRNKGNFPGRFSGRQFSNSRSEMNVSTLELGDSALYLCASSRRDGRTDTQYFGPGTRLTVL.

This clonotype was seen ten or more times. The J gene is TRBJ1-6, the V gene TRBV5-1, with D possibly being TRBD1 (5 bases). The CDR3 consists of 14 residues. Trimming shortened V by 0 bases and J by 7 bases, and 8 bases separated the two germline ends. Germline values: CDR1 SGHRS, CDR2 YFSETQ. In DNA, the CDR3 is TGCGCCAGCAGCTTGGCGGGACTCAATTCACCCCTCCACTTT. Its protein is CASSLAGLNSPLHF.

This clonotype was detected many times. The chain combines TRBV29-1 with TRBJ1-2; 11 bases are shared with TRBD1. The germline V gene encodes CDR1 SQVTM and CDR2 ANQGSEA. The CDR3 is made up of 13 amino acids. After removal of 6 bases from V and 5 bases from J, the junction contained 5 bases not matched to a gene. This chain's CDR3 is CSVGTGGGYGYTF. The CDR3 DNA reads TGCAGCGTAGGGACAGGGGGAGGATATGGCTACACCTTC.